Listed below are T cell receptor beta chains from one sample, sequenced in a study of identical twins. TCRdb redid the calling of the 5' RACE reads with MiXCR, one entry per CDR3 protein. The sample contains about 240,000 distinct CDR3 sequences, about 10% of which appear only once. Sequencing was done on a sample of memory T cells sorted from blood. Receptor source: a man in his fifties in good health. The CDR3 runs from the conserved cysteine through the conserved F or W. D genes are given only for firm matches. Size tells how often a clone was seen (once, few, many) or the class of an expanded clone, and some rows leave it out.

v_gene,abundance,d_gene,j_gene,CDR3aa,CDR3nt
TRBV12-3/TRBV12-4,-,-,TRBJ1-5,CASSLGRSYSNQPQHF,TGTGCCAGCAGTTTGGGCAGGAGCTATAGCAATCAGCCCCAGCATTTT
TRBV7-2,-,TRBD2,TRBJ2-1,CASSLALGGRGEQFF,TGTGCCAGCAGCTTAGCGCTCGGGGGGAGAGGTGAGCAGTTCTTC
TRBV21-1,many,-,TRBJ2-4,CASAISTGHENLAKNIQYF,TGTGCCAGCGCCATAAGCACGGGACATGAAAATTTAGCCAAAAACATTCAGTACTTC
TRBV20-1,many,-,TRBJ1-5,CSAGGGGLQPQHF,TGCAGTGCCGGCGGGGGCGGGTTACAGCCCCAGCATTTT
TRBV6-6,few,-,TRBJ2-7,CASSDRRGSGYF,TGTGCCAGCAGTGACCGAAGGGGCTCGGGGTACTTC
TRBV7-8,many,TRBD1,TRBJ2-7,CASSLTAGGLGEQYF,TGTGCCAGCAGCTTAACGGCAGGGGGATTGGGCGAGCAGTACTTC
TRBV2,few,-,TRBJ2-3,CASSELWSTDTQYF,TGTGCCAGCAGTGAACTGTGGTCCACAGATACGCAGTATTTT
TRBV12-3/TRBV12-4,-,-,TRBJ1-5,CASVPAGGQPQHF,TGTGCCAGCGTGCCCGCGGGTGGGCAGCCCCAGCATTTT
TRBV7-3,few,TRBD1,TRBJ2-6,CASSTPAGTGAGANVLTF,TGTGCCAGCAGCACACCAGCCGGGACAGGGGCTGGGGCCAACGTCCTGACTTTC
TRBV29-1,few,TRBD2,TRBJ2-7,CSVASWDSGSRYEQYF,TGCAGCGTCGCGTCGTGGGATAGCGGGAGTAGGTACGAGCAGTACTTC